These 19 T cell receptor beta chains originate from one sample sequenced in a study of CD8+CD57+ T cells in acquired aplastic anemia. Sequencing was done on patients that had shown CD8+CD57+ cell expansion by flow cytometry. Genomic DNA constituted the template upon which TCR beta VDJ and CDR3 profiling was performed. TCRdb analysed the reads with MiXCR anew, one entry per CDR3 protein. The data hold 150,000 to 200,000 distinct CDR3 sequences, with 48% observed a single time. The material sequenced was sorted CD4+, CD8+, or CD8+CD57+ T cells (not recorded which) from PBMCs. These receptors were collected from a human donor with aplastic anemia.

This clonotype showed up just a few times. This chain uses TRBV15 with TRBJ1-6; D is unclear. There are 17 residues in the CDR3. Germline values: CDR1 LNHNV, CDR2 YYDKDF (reference sequence). Trimming shortened V by 1 base and J by 7 bases, and 17 bases separated the two germline ends. The CDR3 region is CATSRVTRALYNSPLHF. The CDR3 DNA follows: TGTGCCACCAGCAGAGTAACGAGAGCCCTTTACAATTCACCCCTCCACTTT.

This clonotype was picked up many times. This chain links TRBV5-1 with TRBJ2-1; D is uncertain. Germline CDR1 reads SGHRS; CDR2 reads YFSETQ. V was pared by 5 bases and J by 7 bases, with 13 bases between. CDR3 length: 13 amino acids. CDR3 nucleotides: TGCGCCAGCAGTAGGGTTGAAGGTAATGAGCAGTTCTTC. It translates to CASSRVEGNEQFF.

Ten or more counts support this clonotype. The chain has TRBV15 and TRBJ2-1; 8 bases match TRBD2. Germline CDR1 reads LNHNV; CDR2 reads YYDKDF (reference sequence). V lost 8 bases to trimming and J lost 3 bases; unmatched junction nucleotides: 3. The CDR3 sequence is 13 residues long. The CDR3 spells CATASGGYNEQFF. The CDR3 bases are TGTGCCACCGCAAGCGGGGGCTACAATGAGCAGTTCTTC.

The V and J genes are TRBV20-1 and TRBJ2-3; D tentatively reads TRBD1 or TRBD2 (5 bases each). Germline CDR1 DFQATT, CDR2 SNEGSKA (reference sequence). The CDR3 is 12 amino acids. The V gene lost 8 bases and the J gene lost 3 bases, with 12 bases spanning the gap. CDR3 protein: CSWDRNTDTQYF. The CDR3 DNA is TGCAGTTGGGACCGAAATACAGATACGCAGTATTTT.

Comment on this clonotype: At one boundary the junction diverges from the germline segment, which might be a read error. The J gene is TRBJ2-3, the V gene TRBV28; TRBD2 agrees at 8 bases. CDR3 length: 13 amino acids. Germline-derived CDR1 and CDR2 are MDHEN and SYDVKM. CDR3: CASQLADTDTQCF. CDR3 nucleotide sequence: TGTGCCAGCCAACTAGCGGACACAGATACGCAGTGTTTT.

On this clonotype itself: This may stem from a read error, because a much larger clone lies one nucleotide away. The genes are TRBV7-9 and TRBJ2-2; D is unresolved. CDR1 SEHNR and CDR2 FQNEAQ come from the germline V gene (reference sequence). V lost 4 bases, J lost 5 bases, and 8 bases lay in between. This CDR3 is built from 13 residues. CDR3 DNA sequence: TGTGCCAGCAGCTCCTCCCGGACCGGGGAGCTGTTTTTT. Translated, it gives CASSSSRTGELFF.

The gene calls are TRBV29-1 and TRBJ2-1, with D perhaps being TRBD1 or TRBD2 (5 bases each). Germline assignment: CDR1 SQVTM and CDR2 ANQGSEA. Trimming took off 4 bases at V and 10 bases at J, with 11 bases between the two ends. The CDR3 consists of 11 residues. As DNA, the CDR3 is TGCAGCGTTGCCCCGGGGCCGGAGCAGTTCTTC. It yields the protein CSVAPGPEQFF.

This clonotype was observed a handful of times. The chain recombines TRBV24-1 with TRBJ2-7, with D perhaps TRBD1 (6 bases). CDR3 length equals 15 residues. Deletions cut 4 bases from V and 2 bases from J, with 14 bases between. Germline V gene lookup returns CDR1 KGHDR and CDR2 SFDVKD. The CDR3 coding sequence is TGTGCCACCAGTGACTCCTACAGGGCGCCCTACGAGCAGTACTTC. It yields the protein CATSDSYRAPYEQYF.

This sequence joins TRBV3-1 and TRBJ1-1; no definite D call. The CDR3 runs 15 residues. The V end was cut by 5 bases, the J end by 1 base, with 14 bases between. Germline V gives CDR1 LGHDT, CDR2 YNNKEL (reference sequence). CDR3 residues: CASSLGAQANTEAFF. The DNA of the CDR3 is TGTGCCAGCAGCTTAGGAGCCCAGGCGAACACTGAAGCTTTCTTT.

This clonotype has a handful of counts. The chain employs TRBV15 and TRBJ2-1; 9 nucleotides line up with TRBD2. Germline V gives CDR1 LNHNV, CDR2 YYDKDF (reference sequence). J was trimmed by 2 bases and V by 0 bases; bases with no gene match: 5. This CDR3 comprises 17 residues. Here the CDR3 DNA reads TGTGCCACCAGCAGAGACCTAGCGGGACGGGCCTACAATGAGCAGTTCTTC. Translation: CATSRDLAGRAYNEQFF.

Ten or more counts support this clonotype. The chain recombines TRBV24-1 with TRBJ1-2; D is unclear. Trimming took 0 bases from V and 1 from J, leaving 2 bases between them. From germline, CDR1 is KGHDR and CDR2 SFDVKD. The CDR3 is made up of 13 amino acids. The CDR3 DNA sequence: TGTGCCACCAGTGATTTGGGTAACTATGGCTACACCTTC. This sequence encodes CATSDLGNYGYTF.

The chain combines TRBV20-1 with TRBJ2-2; D is undetermined. Trimming took 5 bases from V and 5 from J, leaving 9 bases between them. This CDR3 spans 12 amino acids. The germline gives CDR1 DFQATT, CDR2 SNEGSKA (reference sequence). The CDR3: CSASVGTGELFF. CDR3 DNA: TGCAGTGCTTCAGTCGGGACCGGGGAGCTGTTTTTT.

This clonotype was recorded many times. The chain is built from TRBV18 and TRBJ2-5, with D possibly being TRBD2 (5 bases). The CDR3 consists of 14 residues. Germline CDR1 reads KGHSH; CDR2 reads LQKENI. Trimming removed 3 bases at V and 4 bases at J, with 12 bases between. The CDR3, as DNA: TGTGCCAGCTCACCGGACCCCCGGGGAGAGACCCAGTACTTC. Encoded protein: CASSPDPRGETQYF.

The J gene is TRBJ1-1, the V gene TRBV28; the match to TRBD1 covers 7 bases. Germline values: CDR1 MDHEN, CDR2 SYDVKM. The trim removed 6 bases at V and 7 bases at J, leaving 11 bases unmatched. The CDR3 totals 14 residues. CDR3 region: CASRERQGGIEAFF. CDR3 bases: TGTGCCAGCAGGGAAAGGCAGGGGGGGATTGAAGCTTTCTTT.

J is TRBJ1-6 and V is TRBV6-1; 7 bases align to TRBD1. This CDR3 comprises 16 residues. CDR1 is MNHNS and CDR2 is SASEGT in the germline V gene. With V trimmed by 6 bases and J by 0 bases, 5 bases remained unmatched. CDR3 in amino acids: CASRLRDSSYNSPLHF. The CDR3, as DNA: TGTGCCAGCAGACTCCGGGACAGCTCCTATAATTCACCCCTCCACTTT.

This chain joins TRBV24-1 and TRBJ2-3; 12 bases align to TRBD2. The V segment lost 3 bases and the J segment 5 bases; nucleotides outside the gene matches: 8. Germline CDR1 reads KGHDR; CDR2 reads SFDVKD. This CDR3 is 17 amino acids long. This CDR3 reads CATSDHGLAGTGDTQYF. CDR3 DNA sequence: TGTGCCACCAGTGATCATGGACTAGCGGGGACGGGAGATACGCAGTATTTT.

The chain uses TRBV10-2 and TRBJ2-2; D unresolved. Germline V gene sequence: CDR1 WSHSY, CDR2 SAAADI. V gave up 2 bases and J gave up 1 base, with 2 bases separating them. The CDR3 has 13 amino acids. DNA of the CDR3: TGCGCCAGCAGTGAGCTGAACACCGGGGAGCTGTTTTTT. Its translation: CASSELNTGELFF.

The chain carries TRBV9 and TRBJ1-1; perhaps TRBD1 as D (5 bases). CDR1 and CDR2 from the germline V gene are SGDLS and YYNGEE. The CDR3 consists of 16 residues. V dropped 6 bases and J dropped 5 bases, with 23 bases sitting between them. This CDR3 reads CASTPPGGGIRTEAFF. The CDR3, as DNA: TGTGCCAGCACCCCTCCCGGGGGAGGCATCAGGACTGAAGCTTTCTTT.

This clonotype was detected a few times. The rearrangement uses TRBV2 and TRBJ2-1, with D tentatively TRBD2 (6 bases). The CDR3 is made up of 13 amino acids. Trimming pared 3 bases from V and 9 bases from J, leaving 12 bases between. The germline gives CDR1 SNHLY, CDR2 FYNNEI. This CDR3 is CASSETPEGEQFF. DNA of the CDR3: TGTGCCAGCAGTGAGACCCCGGAGGGTGAGCAGTTCTTC.